Included here is one T cell receptor beta chain sequence, with context. This clone is described as medium-sized (0.01 to 0.1%). Its recognized antigen is unknown. No base qualities exist here, and no much larger clone lies one base off it. TRB sequencing used genomic DNA with the immunoSEQ assay at survey resolution or the hsTCRB kit. As for how the authors treated the data: Initial read processing used immunoSEQ software, and repertoire analyses used the LymphoSeq R package. Clonality was computed as 1 minus normalized Shannon entropy, and a Gini coefficient was also calculated for each TRB dataset. To infer phenotypes in unsorted samples, TRB sequences from sorted subsets of the recipient or donor were mapped onto unsorted samples from the same recipient. TCRdb retrieved this table from immuneACCESS and kept in-frame rearrangements only. Not all clones are present; in checked studies, unresolved V genes account for under half, and no reason is known for the remainder. The V and J calls and clone size are taken from that table; D and trimming were inferred from the DNA. With 4,500 to 6,500 clones recorded, this sample contains no clone counted only once. The ten largest clones add up to approximately 15% of the sample.

A distance of 17 bases separates the germline ends of V and J, which lose 2 bases and 3 bases respectively. The CDR1 and CDR2 encoded by the germline V gene are SGHNT and YENEEA. The CDR3 runs 17 amino acids, cysteine and phenylalanine included. Of the read, only the CDR3 DNA is kept; its 51 bases are in frame from base 1. This record comes from a study of T cells after posttransplantation cyclophosphamide (dated by TCRdb to 2016 to 2017). About the investigation overall: Using TRB sequencing, the study followed how the T cell repertoire rebuilt after myeloablative bone marrow transplantation with posttransplantation cyclophosphamide given as GVHD prophylaxis. Public TRB sequences were checked against a database of over 3,600 sequences associated with responses to pathogens, tumor antigens, self-antigens and alloantigens. In 3 patients, TRB sequencing was also performed on up to 3 more blood samples taken 2 to 5.2 years after transplant, and in a handful of patients, pretransplant blood was also TRB-sequenced. TRA and TRB clonality were tightly correlated in several samples, so subsequent TCR analyses focused on TRB only. Blood from every one of the approximately 37 PTCy patients who had 1-year posttransplant specimens underwent TRB sequencing. Samples from roughly 35 PTCy-treated patients, along with samples from around 16 of their related bone marrow donors, underwent antigen receptor sequencing.

Per the publication, the treatment or condition label means: high-dose cyclophosphamide on days +3 and +4 as single-agent GVHD prophylaxis. PTCy patients received busulfan and fludarabine conditioning, a related or unrelated marrow graft, and cyclophosphamide on days +3 and +4. PTCy-treated patients were drawn from a prospective multi-institutional clinical trial. Mononuclear cells from peripheral blood and bone marrow were separated by Ficoll-Hypaque density centrifugation and then cryopreserved. Points the paper makes about the study in general: The TRB repertoires of T cells infiltrating skin or the GI tract showed only limited overlap with the TRB repertoires found in blood. At 1-2 months, donor-recipient similarity was low but rose over the first year, and the later blood repertoires were often dominated by donor CD8+ memory clones. Across 45 or so patients, recipient CMV seropositivity and CMV reactivation were highly associated with TRB clonality; PTCy diversity was similar to CNI/methotrexate controls.

The receptor comes from a female patient in her 30s who received an allogeneic stem cell transplant from an unrelated donor, was CMV-positive, and had acute and chronic GVHD. In transplant recipients, some T cells may be of donor rather than host origin. The rearrangement joined TRBV11-3 to TRBJ1-3; the D gene is not confidently resolved. The specimen comprised PBMCs, sampled after allogeneic stem cell transplant with posttransplant cyclophosphamide. The nucleotide sequence reads as follows: TGTGCCAGCAGCTTAATGGCCCAACGCCTTGGTGGAAACACCATATATTTT. This codes for CASSLMAQRLGGNTIYF.